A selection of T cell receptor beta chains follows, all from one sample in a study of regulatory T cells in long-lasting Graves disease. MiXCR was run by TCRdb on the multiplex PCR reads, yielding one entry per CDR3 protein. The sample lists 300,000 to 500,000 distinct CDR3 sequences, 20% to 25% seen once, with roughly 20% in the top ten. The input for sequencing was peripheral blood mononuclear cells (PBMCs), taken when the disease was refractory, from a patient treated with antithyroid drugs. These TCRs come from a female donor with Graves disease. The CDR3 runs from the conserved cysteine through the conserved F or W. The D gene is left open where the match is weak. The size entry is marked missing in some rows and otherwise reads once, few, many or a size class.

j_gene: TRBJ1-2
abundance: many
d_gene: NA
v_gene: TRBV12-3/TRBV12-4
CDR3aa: CASSSIGTANYGYTF
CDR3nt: TGTGCCAGCAGTTCCATCGGGACGGCGAACTATGGCTACACCTTC

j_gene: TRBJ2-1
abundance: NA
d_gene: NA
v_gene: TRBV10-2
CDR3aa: CASSESGQFDEQFF
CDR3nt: TGCGCCAGCAGTGAGTCAGGACAGTTTGATGAGCAGTTCTTC

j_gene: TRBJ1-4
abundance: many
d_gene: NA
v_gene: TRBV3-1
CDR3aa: CASSQELEKLFF
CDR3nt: TGTGCCAGCAGCCAAGAATTAGAAAAACTGTTTTTT

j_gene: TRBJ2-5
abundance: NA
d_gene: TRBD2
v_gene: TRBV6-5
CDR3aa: CASSYSDSGLQETQYF
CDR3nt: TGTGCCAGCAGTTACTCGGATAGCGGGCTCCAAGAGACCCAGTACTTC

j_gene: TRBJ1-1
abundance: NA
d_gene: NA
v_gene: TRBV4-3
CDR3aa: CASSQVVRNTEAFF
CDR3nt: TGCGCCAGCAGCCAAGTCGTACGGAACACTGAAGCTTTCTTT

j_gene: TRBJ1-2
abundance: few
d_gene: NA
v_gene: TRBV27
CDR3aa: CASSLSPSANYGYTF
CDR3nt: TGTGCCAGCAGTTTATCTCCATCAGCTAACTATGGCTACACCTTC

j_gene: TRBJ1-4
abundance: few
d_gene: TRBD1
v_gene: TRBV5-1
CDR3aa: CASKTGGYTTNEKLFF
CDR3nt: TGCGCCAGCAAAACAGGGGGCTACACAACTAATGAAAAACTGTTTTTT

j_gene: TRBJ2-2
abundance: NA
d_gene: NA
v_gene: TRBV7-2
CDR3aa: CASSLAYSGELFF
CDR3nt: TGTGCCAGCAGCTTAGCATATTCCGGGGAGCTGTTTTTT

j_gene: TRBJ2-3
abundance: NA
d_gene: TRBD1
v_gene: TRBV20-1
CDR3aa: CSASWTGGRDTQYF
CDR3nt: TGCAGTGCTTCTTGGACAGGGGGCCGAGATACGCAGTATTTT

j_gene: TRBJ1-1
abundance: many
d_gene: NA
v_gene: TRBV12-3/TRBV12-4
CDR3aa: CASSPRGDSEAFF
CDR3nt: TGTGCCAGCAGTCCTAGAGGGGATTCTGAAGCTTTCTTT

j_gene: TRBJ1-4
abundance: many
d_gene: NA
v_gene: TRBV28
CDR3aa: CASNPQNNEKLFF
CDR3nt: TGTGCCAGCAATCCCCAGAATAATGAAAAACTGTTTTTT

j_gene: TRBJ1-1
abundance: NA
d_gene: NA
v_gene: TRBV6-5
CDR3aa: CASSYSRVNTEAFF
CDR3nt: TGTGCCAGCAGTTACTCGCGGGTGAACACTGAAGCTTTCTTT

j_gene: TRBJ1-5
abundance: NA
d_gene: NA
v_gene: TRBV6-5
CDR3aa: CASSYLGPGSNRPQHF
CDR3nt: TGTGCCAGCAGTTACCTGGGGCCGGGGAGCAATCGGCCCCAGCATTTT

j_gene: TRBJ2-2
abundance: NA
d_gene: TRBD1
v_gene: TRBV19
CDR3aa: CASIRTGDTGELFF
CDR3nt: TGTGCCAGTATCCGGACAGGAGACACCGGGGAGCTGTTTTTT

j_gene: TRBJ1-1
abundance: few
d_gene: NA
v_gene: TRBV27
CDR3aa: CASSSVLGQRHEAFF
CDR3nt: TGTGCCAGCAGTAGTGTACTTGGACAGAGACATGAAGCTTTCTTT

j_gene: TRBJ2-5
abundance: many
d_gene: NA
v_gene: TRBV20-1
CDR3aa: CSAREASVKTQYF
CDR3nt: TGCAGTGCTAGAGAGGCTAGCGTGAAGACCCAGTACTTC

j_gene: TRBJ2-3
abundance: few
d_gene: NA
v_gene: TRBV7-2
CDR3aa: CASSLTLNTDTQYF
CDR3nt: TGTGCCAGCAGCTTAACCCTGAACACAGATACGCAGTATTTT

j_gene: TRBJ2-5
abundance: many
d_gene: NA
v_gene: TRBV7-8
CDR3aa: CASSPGTKTQYF
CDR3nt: TGTGCCAGCAGCCCCGGGACGAAGACCCAGTACTTC

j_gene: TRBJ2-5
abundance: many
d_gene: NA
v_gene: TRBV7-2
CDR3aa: CASSANGKDQETQYF
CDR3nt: TGTGCCAGCAGCGCCAACGGGAAGGATCAAGAGACCCAGTACTTC

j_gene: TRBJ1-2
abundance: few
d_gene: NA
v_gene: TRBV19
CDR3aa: CASSAGGSGYTF
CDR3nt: TGTGCCAGTAGTGCCGGGGGTTCTGGCTACACCTTC

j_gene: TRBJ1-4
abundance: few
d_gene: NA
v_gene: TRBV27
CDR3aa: CASSSLFQQGHEKLFF
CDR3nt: TGTGCCAGCAGTTCCCTATTCCAACAGGGACATGAAAAACTGTTTTTT

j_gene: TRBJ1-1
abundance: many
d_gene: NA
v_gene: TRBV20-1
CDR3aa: CSAGSGGREAFF
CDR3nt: TGCAGTGCTGGATCGGGGGGCCGGGAAGCTTTCTTT

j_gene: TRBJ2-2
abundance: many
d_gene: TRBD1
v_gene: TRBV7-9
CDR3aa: CASSRTGDTGELFF
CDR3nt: TGTGCCAGCAGCCGGACAGGGGACACCGGGGAGCTGTTTTTT

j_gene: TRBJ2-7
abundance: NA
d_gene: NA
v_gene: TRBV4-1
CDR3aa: CASSQYHGTFYEQYF
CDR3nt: TGCGCCAGCAGCCAATATCATGGGACATTCTACGAGCAGTACTTC

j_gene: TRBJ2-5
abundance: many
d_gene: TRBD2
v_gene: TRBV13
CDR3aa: CASSHGLGSQETQYF
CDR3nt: TGTGCCAGCAGCCATGGACTAGGGTCCCAAGAGACCCAGTACTTC

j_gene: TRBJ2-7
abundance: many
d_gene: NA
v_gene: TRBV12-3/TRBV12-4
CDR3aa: CASSFGQGGSYEQYF
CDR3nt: TGTGCCAGCAGTTTTGGACAAGGGGGGTCCTACGAGCAGTACTTC

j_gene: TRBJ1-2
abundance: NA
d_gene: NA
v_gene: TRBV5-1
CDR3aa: CASSLDSYGYAF
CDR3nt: TGCGCCAGCAGCTTGGACAGCTATGGCTACGCCTTC

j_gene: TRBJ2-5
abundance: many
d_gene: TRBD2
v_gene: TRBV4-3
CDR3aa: CASSQDSGRGETQYF
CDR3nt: TGCGCCAGCAGCCAAGATTCCGGGAGGGGGGAGACCCAGTACTTC

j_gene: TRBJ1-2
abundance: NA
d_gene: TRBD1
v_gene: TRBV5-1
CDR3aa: CASSTTTGGDGYTF
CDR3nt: TGCGCCAGCAGCACCACGACAGGGGGCGATGGCTACACCTTC

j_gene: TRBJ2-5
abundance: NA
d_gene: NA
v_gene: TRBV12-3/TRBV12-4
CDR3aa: CASGLEGETQYF
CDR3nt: TGTGCCAGCGGTTTAGAAGGGGAGACCCAGTACTTC

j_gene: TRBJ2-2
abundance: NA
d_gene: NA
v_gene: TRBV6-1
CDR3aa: CASRPYRLTNTGELFF
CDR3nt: TGTGCCAGCAGGCCGTACCGACTGACGAACACCGGGGAGCTGTTTTTT

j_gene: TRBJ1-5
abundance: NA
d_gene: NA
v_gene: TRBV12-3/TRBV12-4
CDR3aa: CASRRGGQPQHF
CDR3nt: TGTGCCAGCAGGAGGGGAGGGCAGCCCCAGCATTTT

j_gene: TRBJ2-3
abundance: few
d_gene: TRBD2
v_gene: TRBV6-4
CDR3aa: CASSQDRSSGSDTQYF
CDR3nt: TGTGCCAGCAGCCAAGATCGATCTAGCGGGAGCGATACGCAGTATTTT

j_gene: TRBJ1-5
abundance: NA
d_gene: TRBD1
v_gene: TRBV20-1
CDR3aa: CSARDLGQGERSEYSNQPQHF
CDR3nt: TGCAGTGCTAGAGATCTGGGACAGGGGGAACGGTCGGAATATAGCAATCAGCCCCAGCATTTT

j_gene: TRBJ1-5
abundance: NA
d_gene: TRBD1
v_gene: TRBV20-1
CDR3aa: CSARAQGGSQPQHF
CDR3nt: TGCAGTGCTAGGGCACAGGGGGGGAGTCAGCCCCAGCATTTT

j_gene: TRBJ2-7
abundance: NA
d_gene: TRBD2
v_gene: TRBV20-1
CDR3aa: CSAQPGGSTYEQYF
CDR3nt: TGCAGTGCCCAGCCAGGCGGGAGCACCTACGAGCAGTACTTC

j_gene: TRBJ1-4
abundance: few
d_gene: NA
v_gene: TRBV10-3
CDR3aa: CAISEGGEKLFF
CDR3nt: TGTGCCATCAGTGAAGGAGGGGAAAAACTGTTTTTT

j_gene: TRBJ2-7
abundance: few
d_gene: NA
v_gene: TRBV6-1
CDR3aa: CASSEGNALYEQYF
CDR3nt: TGTGCCAGCAGTGAAGGGAACGCCCTATACGAGCAGTACTTC

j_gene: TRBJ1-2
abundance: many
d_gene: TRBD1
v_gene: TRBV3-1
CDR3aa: CASSPTGEYYGYTF
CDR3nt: TGTGCCAGCAGCCCTACAGGGGAGTACTATGGCTACACCTTC